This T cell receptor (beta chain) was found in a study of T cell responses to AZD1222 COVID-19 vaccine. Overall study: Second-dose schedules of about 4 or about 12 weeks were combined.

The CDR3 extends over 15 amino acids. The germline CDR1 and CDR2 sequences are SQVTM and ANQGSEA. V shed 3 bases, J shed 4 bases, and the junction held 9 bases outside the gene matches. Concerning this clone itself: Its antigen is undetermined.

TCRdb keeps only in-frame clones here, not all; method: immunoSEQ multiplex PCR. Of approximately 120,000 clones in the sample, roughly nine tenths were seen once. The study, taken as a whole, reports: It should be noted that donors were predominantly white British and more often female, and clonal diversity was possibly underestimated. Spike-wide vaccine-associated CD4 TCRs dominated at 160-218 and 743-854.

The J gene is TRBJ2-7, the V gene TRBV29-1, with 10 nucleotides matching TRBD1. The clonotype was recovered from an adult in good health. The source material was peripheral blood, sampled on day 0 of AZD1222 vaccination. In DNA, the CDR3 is TGCAGCGTTGATGGGTCCGGGACAGGGGAGTACGAGCAGTACTTC. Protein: CSVDGSGTGEYEQYF.